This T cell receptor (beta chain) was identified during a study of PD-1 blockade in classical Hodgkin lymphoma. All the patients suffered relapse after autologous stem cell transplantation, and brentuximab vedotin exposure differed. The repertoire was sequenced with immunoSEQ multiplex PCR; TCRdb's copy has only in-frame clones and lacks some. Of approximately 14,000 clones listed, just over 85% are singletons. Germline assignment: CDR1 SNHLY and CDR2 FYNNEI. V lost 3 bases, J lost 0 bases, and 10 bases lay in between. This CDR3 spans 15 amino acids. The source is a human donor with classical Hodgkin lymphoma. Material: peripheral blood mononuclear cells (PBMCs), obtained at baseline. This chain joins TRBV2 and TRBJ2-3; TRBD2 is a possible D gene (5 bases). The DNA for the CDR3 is TGTGCCAGCAGTGAGGACTTCGAGAGCACAGATACGCAGTATTTT. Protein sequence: CASSEDFESTDTQYF. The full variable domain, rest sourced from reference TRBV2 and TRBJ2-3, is EPEVTQTPSHQVTQMGQEVILRCVPISNHLYFYWYRQILGQKVEFLVSFYNNEISEKSEIFDDQFSVERPDGSNFTLKIRSTKLEDSAMYFCASSEDFESTDTQYFGPGTRLTVL.